What follows describes a single T cell receptor (beta chain). Its antigen is still unknown. This entry is derived from a study of T-cell reconstitution after alpha-beta-depleted transplantation in children. Notes on the study in general: The authors attributed T-cell counts and diversity one year after transplant mostly to newly produced T cells. About two months after transplant, alpha-beta T cells reportedly came from several hundred expanded graft clones. In some patients, recipient T cells and intrathymic progenitors surviving conditioning explained high day-60 diversity.

Preparation of the TCRbeta library used unique molecular identifiers. From the PCR reads, TCRdb called clonotypes with MiXCR, one entry per CDR3 protein. The sample shows about a million distinct CDR3 sequences, around 30% of them seen only once. Between the trimmed V and J ends, which lost 5 bases and 1 base, there was a span of 11 bases. The CDR3 covers 15 residues. The V gene's germline CDR1 is MGHRA and CDR2 YSYEKL. The specimen was PBMCs, mostly from graft donor cells, collected 360 days after TCRalphabeta/CD19-depleted stem cell transplant. J is TRBJ2-2 and V is TRBV4-1; D might be TRBD1 (6 bases). This receptor was taken from a boy in the first two years of life who had a stem cell transplant for SCID, so the T cells may come from the graft donor. CDR3 loop: CASSEQGQNTGELFF. In DNA, the CDR3 is TGCGCCAGCAGCGAACAGGGACAGAACACCGGGGAGCTGTTTTTT.